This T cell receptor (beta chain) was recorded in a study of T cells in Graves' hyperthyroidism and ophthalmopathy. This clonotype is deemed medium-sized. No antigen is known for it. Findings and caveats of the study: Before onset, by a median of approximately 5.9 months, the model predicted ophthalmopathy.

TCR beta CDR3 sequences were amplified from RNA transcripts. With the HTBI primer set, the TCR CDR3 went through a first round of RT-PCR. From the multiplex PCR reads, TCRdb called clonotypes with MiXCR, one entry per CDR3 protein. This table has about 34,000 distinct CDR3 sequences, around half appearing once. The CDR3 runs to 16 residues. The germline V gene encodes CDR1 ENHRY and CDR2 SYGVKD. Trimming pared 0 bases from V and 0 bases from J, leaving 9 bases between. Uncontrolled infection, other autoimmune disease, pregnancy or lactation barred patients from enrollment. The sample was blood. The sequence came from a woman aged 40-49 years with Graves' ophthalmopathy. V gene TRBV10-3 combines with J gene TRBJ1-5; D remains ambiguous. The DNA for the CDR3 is TGTGCCATCAGTGAGTCATTAGGAAATAGCAATCAGCCCCAGCATTTT. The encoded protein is CAISESLGNSNQPQHF.